This T cell receptor beta chain was identified in a study of T cell responses to AZD1222 COVID-19 vaccine. Broader study findings: Spike-spanning, vaccine-associated CD4 TCRs were dominant at 160-218 and 743-854. It should be noted that donors were predominantly white British and more often female, and clonal diversity was possibly underestimated.

With respect to this clone: What it binds is not known.

The method was immunoSEQ multiplex PCR; TCRdb's version includes in-frame clones alone and lacks a portion of them. Among approximately 150,000 clones listed, about nine tenths were seen once. CDR1 and CDR2 from the germline V gene are MNHEY and SVGEGT. Trimming took 5 bases from V and 8 from J, leaving 18 bases between them. CDR3 size: 14 residues. Here the sequenced sample was peripheral blood, taken 28 days after the second AZD1222 dose. The chain uses TRBV6-2 or TRBV6-3 and TRBJ1-2, with D maybe TRBD1 (6 bases). This TCR derives from an adult who received the AZD1222 COVID-19 vaccine. CDR3 residues: CASSTGGTKVGYTF. The CDR3 DNA sequence: TGTGCCAGCAGTACCGGAGGGACAAAAGTAGGCTACACCTTC.